This T cell receptor (beta chain) came from a study of CD8+ T cells in alopecia areata. Findings and limits, study-wide: Whereas mice showed it more clearly, TCR sharing across patients was murkier, possibly because of HLA.

On this clone: The antigen is unknown.

There are 16 residues in the CDR3. V gave up 5 bases and J gave up 6 bases, with 21 bases separating them. CDR1 and CDR2 (germline): MNHEY, SMNVEV (reference sequence). Once RNA had been extracted, it was reverse transcribed into cDNA to act as the sequencing template. TCRdb's table, derived via immunoSEQ multiplex PCR, lists solely in-frame clones and lacks some. The repertoire holds over 85,000 clones, with 50% to 75% as singletons. Treatment reported: oral pan-JAK inhibitor, 5-10 mg twice daily. Lesional scalp punch biopsies and peripheral blood were collected from alopecia areata patients. Sorting of CD4+ and CD8+ T cells was performed on PBMCs.

The rearrangement uses TRBV27 and TRBJ2-3, with D possibly being TRBD1 or TRBD2 (5 bases each). This clonotype was obtained from a human donor with alopecia areata. The material was CD8+ T cells sorted from blood, obtained at week 4, from a patient treated with tofacitinib. CDR3 coding DNA: TGTGCCAGCAGTCCAGCATACGGGGCCCGGGCTGATACGCAGTATTTT. Translating gives CASSPAYGARADTQYF.